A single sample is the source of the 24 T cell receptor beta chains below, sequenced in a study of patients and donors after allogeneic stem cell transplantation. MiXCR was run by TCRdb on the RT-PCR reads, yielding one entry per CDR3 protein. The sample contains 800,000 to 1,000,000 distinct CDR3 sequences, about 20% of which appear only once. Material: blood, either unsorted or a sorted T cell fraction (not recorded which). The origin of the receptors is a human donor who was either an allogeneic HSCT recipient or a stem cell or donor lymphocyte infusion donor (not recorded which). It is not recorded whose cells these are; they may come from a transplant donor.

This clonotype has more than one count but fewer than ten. The CDR3 sequence: CASSGQGILGNTIYF. The CDR3 DNA follows: TGTGCCAGCAGTGGACAGGGGATTTTAGGAAACACCATATATTTT. The V call is TRBV12-3 or TRBV12-4, the J call TRBJ1-3, with 9 bases lining up with TRBD1. V lost 5 bases and J lost 4; bases outside the gene matches: 6. This CDR3 is built from 15 residues.

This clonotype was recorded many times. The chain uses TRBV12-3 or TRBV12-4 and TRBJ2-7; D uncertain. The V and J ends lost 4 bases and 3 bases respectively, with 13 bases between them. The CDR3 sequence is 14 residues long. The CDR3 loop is CASSYLQDHYEQYF. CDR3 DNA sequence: TGTGCCAGCAGTTATCTCCAGGATCACTACGAGCAGTACTTC.

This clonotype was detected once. CDR3 nucleotide sequence: TGCGCCTCCTGGGGGGGCCAATCCCAAGAGACCCAGTACTTC. Translating it yields CASWGGQSQETQYF. This sequence joins TRBV5-1 and TRBJ2-5; D perhaps matches TRBD2 (7 bases). V was trimmed by 10 bases and J by 1 base, leaving 17 bases between them. CDR3 length: 14 amino acids. Germline values: CDR1 SGHRS, CDR2 YFSETQ.

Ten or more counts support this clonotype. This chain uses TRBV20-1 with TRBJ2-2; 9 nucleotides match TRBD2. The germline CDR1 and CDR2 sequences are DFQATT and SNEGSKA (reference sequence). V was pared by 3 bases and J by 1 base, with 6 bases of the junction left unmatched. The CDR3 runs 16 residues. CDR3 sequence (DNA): TGCAGTGCTAGTAGGGGAGCGGGGGGGAACACCGGGGAGCTGTTTTTT. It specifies CSASRGAGGNTGELFF.

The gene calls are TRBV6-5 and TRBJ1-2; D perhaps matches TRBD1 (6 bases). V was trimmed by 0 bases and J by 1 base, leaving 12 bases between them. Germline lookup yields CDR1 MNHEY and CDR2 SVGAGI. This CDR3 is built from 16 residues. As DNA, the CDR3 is TGTGCCAGCAGTTACTCGCGGGGGCCTCGTAACTATGGCTACACCTTC. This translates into CASSYSRGPRNYGYTF.

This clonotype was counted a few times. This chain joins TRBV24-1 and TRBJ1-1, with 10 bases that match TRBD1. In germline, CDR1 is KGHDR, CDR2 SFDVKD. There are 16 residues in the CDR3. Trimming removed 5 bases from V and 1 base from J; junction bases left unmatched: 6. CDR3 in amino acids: CATSAGQGVTNTEAFF. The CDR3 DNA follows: TGTGCCACCAGTGCAGGACAGGGGGTGACGAACACTGAAGCTTTCTTT.

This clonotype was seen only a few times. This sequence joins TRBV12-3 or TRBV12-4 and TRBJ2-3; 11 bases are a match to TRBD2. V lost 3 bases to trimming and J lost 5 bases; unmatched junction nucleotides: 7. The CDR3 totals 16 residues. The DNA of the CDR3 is TGTGCCAGCAGTTTCGGGATTAGCGGGAGGGAAGATACGCAGTATTTT. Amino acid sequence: CASSFGISGREDTQYF.

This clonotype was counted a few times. The CDR3 nucleotides read TGTGCCAGCAGTAACCACGGGGGGGCCGGCTACGAGCAGTACTTC. The encoded protein is CASSNHGGAGYEQYF. The J gene is TRBJ2-7, the V gene TRBV9; 8 nucleotides align to TRBD2. The CDR3 totals 15 residues. CDR1 SGDLS and CDR2 YYNGEE come from the germline V gene. J lost 3 bases, V lost 5 bases, and 10 bases had no gene match.

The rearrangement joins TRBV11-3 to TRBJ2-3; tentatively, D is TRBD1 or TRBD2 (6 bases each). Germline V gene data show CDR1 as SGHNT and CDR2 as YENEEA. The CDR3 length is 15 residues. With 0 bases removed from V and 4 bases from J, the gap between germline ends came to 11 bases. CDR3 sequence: CASSLESGAADTQYF. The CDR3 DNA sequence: TGTGCCAGCAGCTTAGAATCGGGGGCCGCAGATACGCAGTATTTT.

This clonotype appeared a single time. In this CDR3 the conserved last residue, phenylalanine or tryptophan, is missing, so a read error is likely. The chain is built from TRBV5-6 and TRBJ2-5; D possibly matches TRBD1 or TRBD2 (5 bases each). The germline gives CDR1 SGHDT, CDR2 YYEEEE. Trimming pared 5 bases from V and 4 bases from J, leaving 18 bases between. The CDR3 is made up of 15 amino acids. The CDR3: CASRPGRTLRETQYL. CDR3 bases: TGTGCCAGCAGACCGGGACGGACCTTGAGAGAGACCCAGTACCTC.

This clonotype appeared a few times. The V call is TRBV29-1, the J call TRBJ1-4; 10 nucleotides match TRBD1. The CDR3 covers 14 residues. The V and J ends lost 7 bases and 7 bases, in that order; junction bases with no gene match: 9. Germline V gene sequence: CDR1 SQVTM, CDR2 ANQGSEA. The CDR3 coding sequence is TGCAGCGCCCGCGGACAGGGGGAAGGTGAAAAACTGTTTTTT. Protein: CSARGQGEGEKLFF. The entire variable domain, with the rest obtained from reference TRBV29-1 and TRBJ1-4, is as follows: SAVISQKPSRDICQRGTSLTIQCQVDSQVTMMFWYRQQPGQSLTLIATANQGSEATYESGFVIDKFPISRPNLTFSTLTVSNMSPEDSSIYLCSARGQGEGEKLFFGSGTQLSVL.

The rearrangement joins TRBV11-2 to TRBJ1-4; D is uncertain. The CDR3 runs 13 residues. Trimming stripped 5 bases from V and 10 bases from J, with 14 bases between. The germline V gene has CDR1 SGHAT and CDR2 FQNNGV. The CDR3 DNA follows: TGTGCCAGCAGCCTCCGCCGGTTCAGAAAACTGTTTTTT. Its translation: CASSLRRFRKLFF. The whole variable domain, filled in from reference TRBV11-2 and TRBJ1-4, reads EAGVAQSPRYKIIEKRQSVAFWCNPISGHATLYWYQQILGQGPKLLIQFQNNGVVDDSQLPKDRFSAERLKGVDSTLKIQPAKLEDSAVYLCASSLRRFRKLFFGSGTQLSVL.

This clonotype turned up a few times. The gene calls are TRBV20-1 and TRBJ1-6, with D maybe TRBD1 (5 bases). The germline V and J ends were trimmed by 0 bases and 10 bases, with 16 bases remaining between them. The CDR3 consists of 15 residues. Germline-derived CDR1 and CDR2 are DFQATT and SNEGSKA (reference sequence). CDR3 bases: TGCAGTGCTAGAGATATAGGAGGGGTGAGATCACCCCTCCACTTT. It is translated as CSARDIGGVRSPLHF.

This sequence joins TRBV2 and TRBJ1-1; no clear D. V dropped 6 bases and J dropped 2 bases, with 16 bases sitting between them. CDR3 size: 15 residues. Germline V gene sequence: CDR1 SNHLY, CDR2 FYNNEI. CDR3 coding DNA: TGTGCCAGCAGGATTGAGGGAGGAGGAAACACTGAAGCTTTCTTT. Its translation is CASRIEGGGNTEAFF.

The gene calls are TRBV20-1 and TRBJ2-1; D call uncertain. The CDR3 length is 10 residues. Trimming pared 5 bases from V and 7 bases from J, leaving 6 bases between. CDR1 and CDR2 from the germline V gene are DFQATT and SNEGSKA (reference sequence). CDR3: CSAGWNEQFF. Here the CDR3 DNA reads TGCAGTGCTGGGTGGAATGAGCAGTTCTTC.

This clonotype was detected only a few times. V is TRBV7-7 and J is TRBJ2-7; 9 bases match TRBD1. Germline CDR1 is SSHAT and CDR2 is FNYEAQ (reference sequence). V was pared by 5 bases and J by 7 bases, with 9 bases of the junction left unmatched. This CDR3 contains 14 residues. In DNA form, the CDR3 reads TGTGCCAGCAGCAGCGACAGGGGGGCTGAAGAGCAGTACTTC. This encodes CASSSDRGAEEQYF.

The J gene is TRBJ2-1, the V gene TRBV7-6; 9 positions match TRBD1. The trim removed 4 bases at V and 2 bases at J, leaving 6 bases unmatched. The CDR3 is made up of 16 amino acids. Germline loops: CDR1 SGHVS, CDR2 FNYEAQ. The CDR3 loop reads CASSSIRDRAYNEQFF. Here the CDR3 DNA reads TGTGCCAGCAGCTCGATCCGGGACAGGGCCTACAATGAGCAGTTCTTC.

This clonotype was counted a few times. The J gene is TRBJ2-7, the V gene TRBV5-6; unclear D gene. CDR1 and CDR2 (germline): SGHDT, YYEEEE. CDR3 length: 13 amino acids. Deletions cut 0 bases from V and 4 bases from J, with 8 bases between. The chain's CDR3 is CASSLEVRYEQYF. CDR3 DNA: TGTGCCAGCAGCTTGGAGGTCCGATACGAGCAGTACTTC.

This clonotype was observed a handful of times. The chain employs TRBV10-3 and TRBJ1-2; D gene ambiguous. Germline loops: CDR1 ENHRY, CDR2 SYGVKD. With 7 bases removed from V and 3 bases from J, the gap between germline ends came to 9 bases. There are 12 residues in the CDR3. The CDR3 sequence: CAITSDDYGYTF. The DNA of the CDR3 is TGTGCCATCACGTCAGACGACTATGGCTACACCTTC.

CDR3 sequence reads: CASSVMGGSGNTIYF. The CDR3 DNA reads TGTGCCAGCAGCGTCATGGGGGGATCTGGAAACACCATATATTTT. The chain employs TRBV9 and TRBJ1-3; TRBD1 is a possible D gene (5 bases). The CDR3 is 15 amino acids. Germline CDR1 reads SGDLS; CDR2 reads YYNGEE. V lost 2 bases to trimming and J lost 1 base, with 10 bases between them. Full variable domain (rest looked up from reference TRBV9 and TRBJ1-3): DSGVTQTPKHLITATGQRVTLRCSPRSGDLSVYWYQQSLDQGLQFLIQYYNGEERAKGNILERFSAQQFPDLHSELNLSSLELGDSALYFCASSVMGGSGNTIYFGEGSWLTVV.

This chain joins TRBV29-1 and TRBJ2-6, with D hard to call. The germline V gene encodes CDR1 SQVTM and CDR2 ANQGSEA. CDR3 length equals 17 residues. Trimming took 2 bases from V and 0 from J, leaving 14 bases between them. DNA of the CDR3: TGCAGCGTTGAAAGTTGGGCGGCCAGCTCTGGGGCCAACGTCCTGACTTTC. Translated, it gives CSVESWAASSGANVLTF.

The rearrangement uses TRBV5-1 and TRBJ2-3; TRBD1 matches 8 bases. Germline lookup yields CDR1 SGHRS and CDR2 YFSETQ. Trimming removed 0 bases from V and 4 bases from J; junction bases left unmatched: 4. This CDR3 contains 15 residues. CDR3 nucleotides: TGCGCCAGCAGCTTGGTTGGGACAGGCTCAGATACGCAGTATTTT. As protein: CASSLVGTGSDTQYF.

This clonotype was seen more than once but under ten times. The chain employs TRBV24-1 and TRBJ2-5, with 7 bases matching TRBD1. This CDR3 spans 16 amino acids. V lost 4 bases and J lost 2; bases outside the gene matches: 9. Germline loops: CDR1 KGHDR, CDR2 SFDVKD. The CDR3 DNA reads TGTGCCACCAGTGACGAAACAGGGGATGGACAAGAGACCCAGTACTTC. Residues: CATSDETGDGQETQYF.

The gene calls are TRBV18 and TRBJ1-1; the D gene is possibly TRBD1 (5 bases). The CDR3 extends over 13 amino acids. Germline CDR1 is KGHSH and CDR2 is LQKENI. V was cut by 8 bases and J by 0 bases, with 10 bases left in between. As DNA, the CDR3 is TGTGCCAGCCTGACAGATCTGAACACTGAAGCTTTCTTT. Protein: CASLTDLNTEAFF. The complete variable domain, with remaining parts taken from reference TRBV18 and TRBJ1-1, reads NAGVMQNPRHLVRRRGQEARLRCSPMKGHSHVYWYRQLPEEGLKFMVYLQKENIIDESGMPKERFSAEFPKEGPSILRIQQVVRGDSAAYFCASLTDLNTEAFFGQGTRLTVV.